This TCR beta chain emerged from a study of T cell changes during pregnancy in multiple sclerosis. Assay: immunoSEQ multiplex PCR; the TCRdb copy retains only in-frame clones and omits some. The table records about 68,000 clones, more than 90% of them present only once. The CDR3 is 13 residues long. Germline-derived CDR1 and CDR2 are ENHRY and SYGVKD. V was pared by 10 bases and J by 9 bases, with 9 bases of the junction left unmatched. The sequence came from a female donor with multiple sclerosis, enrolled in a pregnancy study. V usage is TRBV10-3 and J usage is TRBJ2-1, with 10 bases identical to TRBD2. Sequencing was performed on peripheral blood, taken in the first trimester of pregnancy. CDR3 loop: CATDSGGVGEQFF. Here the CDR3 DNA reads TGTGCCACGGACAGCGGGGGGGTCGGTGAGCAGTTCTTC.